This T cell receptor (beta chain) derives from a study of chemoradiotherapy in HPV16-positive cancers. For the study at large: Candidate HPV-specific clones and shared TCR motifs came from a couple of HPV16-positive patients. General observations from the study: Candidate HPV-specific clones and E7-related TCR motifs grew in tumor during treatment. HPV-specific T cells were functionally defined from only a couple of HPV16-positive patients.

Over chemoradiotherapy, repertoires were sampled more than once. To note about this clone: What it recognizes is unknown.

Assay used: immunoSEQ multiplex PCR; TCRdb lists only in-frame clones, some missing. The repertoire holds about 12,000 clones, with 72% as singletons. Germline V CDR1 and CDR2: SGDLS, YYNGEE. V lost 6 bases to trimming and J lost 5 bases, with 23 bases between them. The CDR3 covers 17 residues. Sample collection was performed from a patient who underwent chemoradiotherapy. The V call is TRBV9, the J call TRBJ2-2, with D uncertain. The source is a human donor with HPV-associated anogenital cancer. The CDR3 sequence is CASNPGRNMMGTGELFF. CDR3 bases: TGTGCCAGCAATCCCGGCAGAAACATGATGGGGACCGGGGAGCTGTTTTTT.